This T cell receptor beta chain is from a study of T cells in Graves' hyperthyroidism and ophthalmopathy (dated by TCRdb to about 2019). For context, the study as a whole: Peripheral blood samples were taken at initial diagnosis, before any treatment was given. Prospective prediction of ophthalmopathy was tested in an independent validation cohort consisting of about 20 hyperthyroidism patients and approximately 16 patients who later progressed to ophthalmopathy. For training and testing, the 100 or so patients in the discovery cohort were randomly divided in a 7:3 ratio. TCR Vbeta CDR3 sequencing of fewer than 150 peripheral blood samples (43 ophthalmopathy, 75 or so hyperthyroidism and approximately 17 progressor patients) is reported in the paper. In addition, the study compared T-cell repertoires in thyroid tissue and in blood from five or six Graves' hyperthyroidism patients. Following sampling, methimazole starting at 30 mg daily was given to hyperthyroidism patients, and high-dose intravenous methylprednisolone was given to ophthalmopathy patients. To identify TCR V-J signatures that set the groups apart, the researchers used a discovery cohort of 100 patients, made up of around 40 with Graves' ophthalmopathy and some 55 with stable Graves' hyperthyroidism. The investigation overall reported the following: In cross-validation, a model built on a 13 V-J signature told ophthalmopathy apart from stable hyperthyroidism with under 90% sensitivity and approximately 81% specificity, and in testing the same model reached 80%/75%. Sample size was not statistically predetermined, and investigators were not blinded to group allocation. During validation, the model predicted progression to ophthalmopathy a median of approximately 6.5 months ahead of onset, with almost 71% sensitivity and 72.22% specificity. Most expanded thyroid clonotypes (frequency above 0.001) were also found in blood, which suggests that blood repertoires may mirror thyroid immune responses.

Regarding this clonotype: The clone's antigen remains unknown. Per-base qualities were not stored, and no clone one base away is much larger.

Stable Graves' hyperthyroidism was defined as the absence of progression to ophthalmopathy over 18 months of follow-up. The hyperthyroidism patients were between 18 and 65 years old and newly diagnosed, with a disease duration of less than 2 months. The study excluded patients with uncontrolled infections, other autoimmune diseases, pregnancy or lactation. Diagnoses relied on clinical symptoms, serum thyroxine and TRAb, thyroid ultrasound and orbital computed tomography. PBMCs were separated from roughly 9.3 ml of fresh peripheral blood using Ficoll-Paque density gradient centrifugation. Trizol reagent was used to extract total RNA, and RNA quality was then checked on an Agilent 2100 Bioanalyzer. V ends up 3 bases short and J 4 bases short, with an unmatched junction base count of 4. The CDR3 runs 14 residues from the cysteine to the phenylalanine. CDR3 DNA only is kept here, 42 bases in frame from base 1. Sequences LNHDA (CDR1) and SQIVND (CDR2) are obtained from the germline V gene (reference sequence).

The TCR beta CDR3 regions were amplified from RNA transcripts. The first round of RT-PCR for the TCR CDR3 was performed with the HTBI primer set and the Qiagen OneStep RT-PCR kit. Libraries were constructed in a second round of multiplex PCR, after which size selection and purification were performed. The libraries were sequenced on an Illumina HiSeq2000 using paired-end 100 bp reads. The authors' analysis ran thus. Raw data were processed with SOAPnuke, discarding reads with adapters, uncalled bases, mean Phred below 15, or no exact constant-primer or identifier match. COPE v1.2.5 was used to merge high-quality paired reads, and clonotypes were defined as unique nucleotide sequences. MiTCR v1.1 was used to align clonotypes to the IMGT TRBV, TRBD and TRBJ reference segments. The analysis included only V-J combinations with a frequency above 0.0001, which together covered about 99% of the repertoires. The TCS score was defined as F50 (clonal expansion) divided by E x V (chaos), with BLOSUM62-based TCRdist calculated between CDR3 peptides within each V-J. Welch's t-statistics and random forest reduced 450 to 600 V-J features to 10 to 15, which were used in a naive Bayes classifier (R e1071). The raw public reads went through TCRdb reprocessing: fastp at Q25, MiXCR clone calling, in-frame beta chains kept. Merged by CDR3 protein, the rows form single entries marked with the most common genes and DNA. TCRdb, rather than the study authors, made the V and J calls. The sample profile shows 300,000 to 450,000 distinct CDR3 sequences; 20% to 30% of them were found once. Of the sample, 73% falls within the top ten clones.

Here the chain combines TRBV19 and TRBJ2-5; TRBD1 fits 8 bases in the junction. The source is a man aged 50-59 years with Graves' hyperthyroidism. Sequencing was done on a sample of blood. The CDR3 in this case is CASSMRQGRETQYF. In nucleotides, the sequence is TGTGCCAGTAGTATGAGACAGGGGCGAGAGACCCAGTACTTC.